This TCR beta chain appears in the sequencing data of a study of control samples from healthy donors and cancer patients. The V segment lost 5 bases and the J segment 4 bases; nucleotides outside the gene matches: 4. Germline CDR1 is MNHEY and CDR2 is SMNVEV (reference sequence). The CDR3 is 14 amino acids. Clones were sequenced by immunoSEQ multiplex PCR, and TCRdb holds only the in-frame ones, with some missing. In the table there are roughly 120,000 clones, approximately 88% of which are singletons. This TCR was recovered from a woman aged 60-75 years with lung cancer. Source material: PBMCs. The chain has TRBV27 and TRBJ1-3; 8 bases are a match to TRBD1. The CDR3 protein is CASSRQGLGNTIYF. The CDR3 DNA reads TGTGCCAGCAGTCGACAGGGGTTGGGAAACACCATATATTTT.